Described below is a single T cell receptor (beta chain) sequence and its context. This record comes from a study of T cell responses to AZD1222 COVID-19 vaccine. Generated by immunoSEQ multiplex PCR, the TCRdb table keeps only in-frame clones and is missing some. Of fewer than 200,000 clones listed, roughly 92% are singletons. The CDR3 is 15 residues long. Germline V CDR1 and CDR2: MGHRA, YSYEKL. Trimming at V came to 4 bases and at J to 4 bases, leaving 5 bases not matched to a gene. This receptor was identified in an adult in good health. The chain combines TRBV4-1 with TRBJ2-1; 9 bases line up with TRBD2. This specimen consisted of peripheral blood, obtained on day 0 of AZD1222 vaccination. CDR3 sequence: CASSPTSGLYNEQFF. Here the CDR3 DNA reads TGCGCCAGCAGCCCGACTAGCGGCCTTTACAATGAGCAGTTCTTC.